These T cell receptor beta chains were read from a single sample in a study of blood T cell repertoires in COVID-19. Data came from immunoSEQ multiplex PCR; TCRdb stores just in-frame clones and leaves some out. The sample includes around 300,000 clones, 90% of them seen just once. Sequencing was done on a sample of PBMCs or T cells enriched from blood (not recorded which). These receptors all come from a woman aged 25 to 39 who had recovered from COVID-19. The CDR3 runs from the conserved cysteine through the conserved F or W. D genes are given only for firm matches. Clone size is stated in some rows and not others, as once, few, many or a class when expanded.

>NA|TRBJ2-3|TRBV19|TRBD2
CASSIQLAGVADTQYF
TGTGCCAGTAGTATCCAACTAGCGGGAGTCGCAGATACGCAGTATTTT
>NA|TRBJ2-2|TRBV11-1|TRBD2
CASSLVAGTGELFF
TGTGCCAGCAGCTTAGTAGCGGGAACCGGGGAGCTGTTTTTT
>NA|TRBJ1-1|TRBV30|NA
CAWSPLTEAFF
TGTGCCTGGAGTCCCCTAACTGAAGCTTTCTTT
>NA|TRBJ1-1|TRBV6-5|NA
CASRQVDSEAFF
TGTGCCAGCAGGCAAGTGGACAGTGAAGCTTTCTTT
>once|TRBJ1-2|TRBV4-1|TRBD1
CASSQIGTGRKYYGYTF
TGCGCCAGCAGCCAAATCGGGACAGGGAGAAAATACTATGGCTACACCTTC
>NA|TRBJ2-1|TRBV7-3|TRBD1
CASSPRQGVNEQFF
TGTGCCAGCAGCCCCCGACAGGGTGTCAATGAGCAGTTCTTC
>NA|TRBJ2-2|TRBV5-4|NA
CASSLAGNTGELFF
TGTGCCAGCAGCTTAGCGGGGAACACCGGGGAGCTGTTTTTT
>NA|TRBJ2-1|TRBV6-2/TRBV6-3|NA
CASSYSPWGVVGHEQFF
TGTGCCAGCAGTTACTCACCTTGGGGGGTAGTGGGCCATGAGCAGTTCTTC
>NA|TRBJ1-1|TRBV21-1|NA
CASSKGGGRMNTEAFF
TGTGCCAGCAGCAAAGGAGGAGGTCGCATGAACACTGAAGCTTTCTTT
>NA|TRBJ1-5|TRBV28|TRBD1
CASTGTGIGQPQHF
TGTGCCAGCACCGGGACAGGGATTGGCCAGCCCCAGCATTTT
>NA|TRBJ2-2|TRBV5-1|TRBD1
CASSPGQGNTGELFF
TGCGCCAGCAGCCCTGGACAGGGGAACACCGGGGAGCTGTTTTTT
>once|TRBJ2-1|TRBV7-9|TRBD1
CASSSGQGTYNEQFF
TGTGCCAGCAGCTCCGGACAGGGAACGTACAATGAGCAGTTCTTC
>NA|TRBJ2-1|TRBV5-1|TRBD1
CASSLDRGNEQFF
TGCGCCAGCAGCTTGGACAGGGGAAATGAGCAGTTCTTC
>NA|TRBJ2-7|TRBV7-8|TRBD1
CASSFRGQGTSLGEQYF
TGTGCCAGCAGCTTTAGGGGACAGGGCACTTCGCTGGGGGAGCAGTACTTC
>NA|TRBJ2-3|TRBV5-5|NA
CASSLAGVADTQYF
TGTGCCAGCAGCTTGGCGGGAGTTGCAGATACGCAGTATTTT
>NA|TRBJ2-7|TRBV2|TRBD1
CASSNRDRALYEQYF
TGTGCCAGCAGTAACCGGGACAGGGCACTGTACGAGCAGTACTTC
>NA|TRBJ2-3|TRBV9|NA
CASSVEGADTQYF
TGTGCCAGCAGCGTTGAGGGGGCAGATACGCAGTATTTT
>NA|TRBJ1-2|TRBV27|NA
CASSLKGYLTQGYTF
TGTGCCAGCAGTTTGAAGGGGTACCTAACCCAGGGCTACACCTTC
>NA|TRBJ2-7|TRBV27|TRBD2
CASSAPGLERHEQYF
TGTGCCAGCAGTGCCCCGGGACTAGAGAGACACGAGCAGTACTTC
>NA|TRBJ2-2|TRBV27|TRBD1
CASSRRQGYTGELFF
TGTGCCAGCAGTCGTAGACAGGGTTACACCGGGGAGCTGTTTTTT
>once|TRBJ2-2|TRBV7-3|NA
CASSLTLRGKWGNTGELFF
TGTGCCAGCAGCTTAACCCTCAGGGGAAAGTGGGGGAACACCGGGGAGCTGTTTTTT
>NA|TRBJ2-3|TRBV5-4|TRBD1
CASSQNTGVGDTQYF
TGTGCCAGCAGCCAGAATACAGGGGTTGGTGATACGCAGTATTTT
>NA|TRBJ2-1|TRBV29-1|TRBD2
CSAPGSGTIYNEQFF
TGCAGCGCCCCGGGGTCCGGGACTATTTACAATGAGCAGTTCTTC
>NA|TRBJ2-3|TRBV10-3|NA
CAISGDFSQTDTQYF
TGTGCCATCAGTGGGGACTTCAGTCAGACAGATACGCAGTATTTT
>NA|TRBJ2-1|TRBV10-1|TRBD2
CASSLLAGARNEQFF
TGCGCCAGCAGTCTACTAGCGGGAGCTCGAAATGAGCAGTTCTTC
>NA|TRBJ2-3|TRBV1|NA
CTSPYLAGGPIDTQYF
TGCACCAGCCCGTATCTAGCGGGAGGGCCTATAGATACGCAGTATTTT
>few|TRBJ2-7|TRBV4-3|TRBD2
CASSRRTSGNYEQYF
TGCGCCAGCAGCCGCCGTACTAGCGGAAACTACGAGCAGTACTTC
>NA|TRBJ1-4|TRBV6-1|TRBD1
CASSEPVTGKAEKLFF
TGTGCCAGCAGTGAACCGGTGACAGGGAAAGCTGAAAAACTGTTTTTT
>NA|TRBJ2-4|TRBV28|TRBD2
CASEGLAGQNIQYF
TGTGCCAGCGAGGGACTAGCGGGCCAAAACATTCAGTACTTC
>NA|TRBJ2-7|TRBV2|NA
CASSEVTGTGEQYF
TGTGCCAGCAGTGAAGTAACAGGTACTGGGGAGCAGTACTTC
>NA|TRBJ2-7|TRBV7-8|NA
CASSLDTSGYYEQYF
TGTGCCAGCAGCCTCGACACTTCGGGATACTACGAGCAGTACTTC
>NA|TRBJ2-2|TRBV19|NA
CASSIDRGGELFF
TGTGCCAGTAGTATAGATCGGGGCGGGGAGCTGTTTTTT
>NA|TRBJ1-1|TRBV19|NA
CASKVRAMNTEAFF
TGTGCCAGTAAGGTGAGGGCGATGAACACTGAAGCTTTCTTT
>few|TRBJ1-5|TRBV12-5|NA
CASGLDGAWLPQHF
TGTGCTAGTGGTTTGGATGGTGCTTGGCTGCCCCAGCATTTT
>NA|TRBJ2-7|TRBV28|NA
CASRPGGETYEQYF
TGTGCCAGCAGACCCGGCGGCGAAACCTACGAGCAGTACTTC
>NA|TRBJ2-7|TRBV7-2|NA
CASSSSWLVYEQYF
TGTGCCAGCAGCTCCTCGTGGCTAGTTTACGAGCAGTACTTC
>NA|TRBJ2-4|TRBV19|TRBD2
CASSIDRAGGWKNIQYF
TGTGCCAGTAGTATAGATCGAGCGGGAGGCTGGAAAAACATTCAGTACTTC
>NA|TRBJ2-2|TRBV7-6|TRBD2
CASSLLGLAGPNGELFF
TGTGCCAGCAGCTTACTCGGACTAGCGGGACCCAACGGGGAGCTGTTTTTT
>NA|TRBJ2-3|TRBV10-3|NA
CAGGNRATDTQYF
TGTGCCGGCGGGAACCGGGCCACAGATACGCAGTATTTT
>NA|TRBJ2-7|TRBV6-2/TRBV6-3|NA
CASSYLADWSSYEQYF
TGTGCCAGCAGTTACCTCGCCGACTGGTCCTCCTACGAGCAGTACTTC
>NA|TRBJ2-5|TRBV2|TRBD1
CASSGGQESETQYF
TGTGCCAGCAGTGGAGGACAGGAGAGCGAGACCCAGTACTTC
>NA|TRBJ2-3|TRBV4-2|TRBD1
CASSQAERGQGDTQYF
TGTGCCAGCAGCCAAGCTGAGAGGGGGCAAGGAGATACGCAGTATTTT
>NA|TRBJ2-1|TRBV15|TRBD2
CATSTRLAGGPSSYNEQFF
TGTGCCACCAGCACCAGACTAGCGGGAGGCCCCAGCTCCTACAATGAGCAGTTCTTC
>NA|TRBJ2-3|TRBV2|TRBD2
CASRERLAASTDTQYF
TGTGCCAGCAGGGAAAGACTAGCGGCTAGCACAGATACGCAGTATTTT
>NA|TRBJ2-7|TRBV11-2|TRBD1
CASSLGTGGSSYEQYF
TGTGCCAGCAGCTTAGGAACAGGGGGCAGCTCCTACGAGCAGTACTTC
>NA|TRBJ2-2|TRBV19|TRBD1
CASSDRGNTGELFF
TGTGCCAGTTCCGACAGGGGCAACACCGGGGAGCTGTTTTTT
>once|TRBJ1-6|TRBV6-2/TRBV6-3|TRBD1
CASSYLAVGTDNSPLHF
TGTGCCAGCAGTTATCTCGCCGTAGGGACAGACAATTCACCCCTCCACTTT
>NA|TRBJ2-5|TRBV7-2|TRBD1
CASSPQGQSQETQYF
TGTGCCAGCAGCCCGCAGGGACAGTCCCAAGAGACCCAGTACTTC
>NA|TRBJ1-6|TRBV14|NA
CASSPSQRVGSPLHF
TGTGCCAGCAGCCCCTCGCAACGGGTCGGATCACCCCTCCACTTT
>NA|TRBJ1-6|TRBV6-5|NA
CASSSHGSYNSPLHF
TGTGCCAGCAGTTCCCACGGCTCCTATAATTCACCCCTCCACTTT
>NA|TRBJ1-6|TRBV5-5|NA
CASSLVGDSRNSPLHF
TGTGCCAGCAGCTTGGTCGGGGATAGTCGCAATTCACCCCTCCACTTT
>NA|TRBJ2-1|TRBV30|TRBD2
CAWSDLAGGPNEQFF
TGTGCCTGGAGTGACCTAGCGGGAGGGCCTAATGAGCAGTTCTTC
>NA|TRBJ2-7|TRBV10-3|TRBD1
CAISWTGNTYEQYF
TGTGCCATCAGTTGGACAGGGAATACCTACGAGCAGTACTTC
>NA|TRBJ2-7|TRBV7-2|TRBD2
CASSLDGGRAYDEQYF
TGTGCCAGCAGCTTAGACGGCGGGAGGGCTTATGACGAGCAGTACTTC
>NA|TRBJ2-1|TRBV27|TRBD2
CASSSSPSGSTPNEQFF
TGTGCCAGCAGTTCTAGTCCCAGCGGGAGCACCCCAAATGAGCAGTTCTTC
>NA|TRBJ1-6|TRBV2|NA
CASSVTENSPLHF
TGTGCCAGCAGCGTAACAGAGAATTCACCCCTCCACTTT
>NA|TRBJ1-4|TRBV27|NA
CASSSSPINEKLFF
TGTGCCAGCAGTTCGAGCCCGATTAATGAAAAACTGTTTTTT
>NA|TRBJ2-1|TRBV29-1|TRBD1
CSVEGQLRNPHYNEQFF
TGCAGCGTTGAGGGACAGTTAAGAAACCCCCACTACAATGAGCAGTTCTTC
>few|TRBJ2-2|TRBV11-2|NA
CASSLRLVGTGELFF
TGTGCCAGCAGCTTAAGACTAGTCGGCACCGGGGAGCTGTTTTTT